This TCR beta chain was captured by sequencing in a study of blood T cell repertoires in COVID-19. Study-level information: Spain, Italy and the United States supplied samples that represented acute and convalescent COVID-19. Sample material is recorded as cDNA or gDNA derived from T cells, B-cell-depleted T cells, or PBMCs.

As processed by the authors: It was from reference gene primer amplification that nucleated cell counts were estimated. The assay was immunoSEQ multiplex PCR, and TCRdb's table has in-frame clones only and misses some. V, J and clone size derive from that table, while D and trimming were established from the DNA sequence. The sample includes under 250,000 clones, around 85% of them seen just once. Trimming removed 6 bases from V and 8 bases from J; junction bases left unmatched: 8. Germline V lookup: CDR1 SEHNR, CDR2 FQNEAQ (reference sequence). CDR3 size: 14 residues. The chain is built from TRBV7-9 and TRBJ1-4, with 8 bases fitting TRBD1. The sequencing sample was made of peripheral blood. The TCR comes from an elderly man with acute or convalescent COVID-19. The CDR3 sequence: CASSSGQGVEKLFF. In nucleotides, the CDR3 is TGTGCCAGCAGTTCCGGACAGGGAGTCGAAAAACTGTTTTTT.